The present T cell receptor beta chain was sequenced within a study of blood T cell repertoires in COVID-19. In the study overall: Samples of COVID-19 (acute and convalescent) were obtained from the United States, Italy and Spain. Sample material is recorded as cDNA or gDNA derived from T cells, B-cell-depleted T cells, or PBMCs.

This table comes from immunoSEQ multiplex PCR, and its TCRdb copy is limited to in-frame clones, with some not included. The table lists a few hundred thousand clones, around 86% of them singletons. The V and J ends lost 5 bases and 2 bases, in that order; junction bases with no gene match: 8. The CDR3 contains 16 residues. Germline CDR1 is WSHSY and CDR2 is SAAADI. The sequenced material came from peripheral blood. The rearrangement joins TRBV10-2 to TRBJ2-3; 9 nucleotides agree with TRBD2. The receptor's source is a man aged 60-69 years with acute or convalescent COVID-19. The CDR3 region has the DNA TGCGCCAGCAGTAAGACTAGCGGCTTAACCACAGATACGCAGTATTTT. Amino acid sequence: CASSKTSGLTTDTQYF.